This T cell receptor beta chain was documented in a study of vaccination and CD4 T cells after COVID-19. With respect to this clonotype: Its antigen is not identified.

Once obtained from cultured CD4+ T cells, the DNA was sequenced using the Oncomine TCR Beta short-read assay. TCRdb passed the PCR reads through MiXCR, listing each CDR3 protein once. The table lists about 18,000 distinct CDR3 sequences, roughly 50% of them singletons. The time point denotes: late sampling 161 to 241 days after vaccination in a few convalescent patients. Treatment defined: roughly 11-day PBMC culture with coronavirus spike peptide pools or control peptides (ViraFEST assay). CDR3 length: 14 amino acids. CDR1 and CDR2 from the germline V gene are MNHEY and SVGEGT. V lost 5 bases and J 5 bases, leaving 12 bases between the germline ends.

Sample: CD4+ T cells from blood, cultured in vitro, taken about 7 months after SARS-CoV-2 vaccination. This receptor was obtained from a human donor who had recovered from COVID-19. This sequence joins TRBV6-2 or TRBV6-3 and TRBJ2-2; D perhaps matches TRBD2 (6 bases). Written as DNA, the CDR3 is TGTGCCAGCAGTGAACCTAGCGTAACCGGGGAGCTGTTTTTT. Residues: CASSEPSVTGELFF.